The entry below describes one T cell receptor (beta chain). There are a few counts of this clone. Its antigen is currently not known. No base qualities exist here, and no much larger clone lies one base off it. This record comes from a study of regulatory T cells (dated by TCRdb to the late 2010s). Study-wide context: The study compared T-cell receptor beta repertoires of sorted regulatory, conventional CD4+ and CD8+ T cells between CD3G-deficient patients and healthy controls.

V was cut back by 3 bases and J by 3 bases, leaving a gap of 12 bases between them. Sequences MNHNS (CDR1) and SASEGT (CDR2) are obtained from the germline V gene. There are 15 amino acids in the CDR3, from cysteine to phenylalanine inclusive. The retained sequence is limited to the CDR3, 45 bases, with the frame set at the first base. Here is what the overall study found, with its caveats: Hydrophobic residues at CDR3 positions 6 and 7 were enriched in conventional CD4+ T cells from CD3G-deficient patients, which suggests more self-reactive specificities. Repertoires from patients had restricted unique TRB V-J pairs and skewed V and J gene usage, with the strongest effect in regulatory T cells.

Every CD3G-deficient patient showed evidence of autoimmunity, and the autoimmunity was more severe in two of the patients. At the time of testing, the patients were between 2 and 39 years old, and their CD4+ and CD8+ T cells had reduced naive proportions and increased memory proportions. CD4+ cells were FACS-sorted into CD25-high CD127-low regulatory T cells and CD25-low CD127-high conventional CD4+ T cells. Roughly 6 individuals with CD3G deficiency were included in the patient group. Patient samples and clinical data came from an international physician network spanning the United States, Europe and Asia. Peripheral blood mononuclear cells were isolated by Ficoll density separation. The multiplex PCR used 52 forward TRBV primers and 13 reverse TRBJ primers, with assay-based and computational corrections for amplification bias. Within the immunoSEQ assay, multiplex PCR amplified rearranged TRB loci from genomic DNA. Sequencing of the TRB amplicons was done on an Illumina HiSeq platform. The study's own analysis went as follows. Custom algorithms error-filtered the raw sequences and aligned the raw sequences to reference gene sequences, after which the immunoSEQ online tools were used for analysis. Frequencies of productive and nonproductive TRB rearrangements were evaluated among both unique and total sequences. Hydrophobicity and amino acid composition of residues 6 and 7 within the TRB CDR3 were used to estimate the potential for self-reactivity. Prism software was used to run t tests, Mann-Whitney tests or two-way ANOVA for comparisons between groups. In its TCRdb copy, this immuneACCESS table keeps in-frame sequences only and misses some clones. Where compared with another copy, unresolved V genes explain less than half of these, and the others have no known cause. V and J calls and clone size are given by that table; D and trimming were obtained from the DNA. A total of over 30,000 clones appear in this sample, 93% of them only once. Approximately 0.98% of the sample rests with the top ten.

This clonotype was sampled from a child aged 2-15 years with CD3G deficiency. Recombination connected TRBV6-1 to TRBJ1-5; no D gene call is confident. What was sequenced was conventional CD4+ T cells sorted from blood. The CDR3 is CASSEAMGNNQPQHF. The bases read TGTGCCAGCAGTGAGGCCATGGGGAACAATCAGCCCCAGCATTTT.